This entry lists 9 T cell receptor beta chains sequenced from one sample in a study of technical replicates of blood from a few donors. The protocol was immunoSEQ multiplex PCR, while the TCRdb copy is restricted to in-frame clones and leaves out a portion. The table lists about 67,000 clones, roughly 97% of them singletons. The sequencing sample was made of T cells isolated from PBMCs. The receptors here all came from a human donor in good health.

This chain joins TRBV25-1 and TRBJ1-1; unclear D gene. The CDR3 totals 13 residues. Germline CDR1 is MGHDK and CDR2 is SYGVNS. The V end was cut by 8 bases, the J end by 3 bases, with 13 bases between. CDR3 loop: CASAGSDHTEAFF. In nucleotides, the CDR3 is TGTGCCAGCGCGGGGTCAGACCACACTGAAGCTTTCTTT.

The chain employs TRBV6-4 and TRBJ1-1; weak D call: TRBD1 (6 bases). V lost 4 bases and J 10 bases, leaving 16 bases between the germline ends. CDR3 length equals 13 residues. Germline CDR1 MRHNA, CDR2 SNTAGT. The CDR3 coding sequence is TGTGCCAGCAGTGCCGATACAGGGATGGTAGCTTTCTTT. Its translation: CASSADTGMVAFF.

The chain combines TRBV11-2 with TRBJ1-2, with 10 bases fitting TRBD1. The length of the CDR3 is 15 residues. Trimming took 6 bases from V and 3 from J; bases not matched to a gene: 7. Germline V gives CDR1 SGHAT, CDR2 FQNNGV. This CDR3 is CASRPPGQGDYGYTF. For the CDR3, the DNA is TGTGCCAGCAGACCTCCAGGACAGGGGGACTATGGCTACACCTTC.

The chain has TRBV10-2 and TRBJ2-1, with TRBD2 identical over 11 bases. Trimming at V came to 8 bases and at J to 7 bases, leaving 10 bases not matched to a gene. Germline assignment: CDR1 WSHSY and CDR2 SAAADI. There are 15 residues in the CDR3. The CDR3 DNA is TGCGCCAGCGCACTAGCGGGAGCGAGGAAAAATGAGCAGTTCTTC. Its protein is CASALAGARKNEQFF.

The CDR3 loop is CASSPKSGLQHF. DNA for the CDR3: TGTGCCAGCAGCCCTAAATCCGGACTCCAGCATTTT. V is TRBV5-6 and J is TRBJ1-5; D gene ambiguous. Per the germline V gene, CDR1 is SGHDT and CDR2 is YYEEEE. Trimming left V 4 bases short and J 12 bases short, with 14 bases between. There are 12 residues in the CDR3.

The chain links TRBV4-1 to TRBJ2-1; 9 positions match TRBD2. The germline gives CDR1 MGHRA, CDR2 YSYEKL. J was trimmed by 5 bases and V by 3 bases; bases with no gene match: 11. The CDR3 contains 17 residues. The CDR3 bases are TGCGCCAGCAGCCAGATCGCGGAGCGGGAGGCCGACAATGAGCAGTTCTTC. This gives the protein CASSQIAEREADNEQFF.

The chain recombines TRBV28 with TRBJ1-2, with 9 bases that match TRBD1. The CDR3 sequence is 13 residues long. V was clipped by 8 bases and J by 7 bases; unmatched bases: 8. The germline V gene has CDR1 MDHEN and CDR2 SYDVKM. The CDR3 protein is CASAGQGIGGYTF. Written as DNA, the CDR3 is TGTGCCAGCGCGGGACAGGGTATAGGTGGCTACACCTTC.

The chain couples TRBV29-1 to TRBJ2-1; unclear D gene. Looked up from germline, CDR1 is SQVTM and CDR2 is ANQGSEA. Trimming took off 0 bases at V and 8 bases at J, with 8 bases between the two ends. The CDR3 totals 12 residues. CDR3 loop: CSVEETRHEQFF. CDR3 bases: TGCAGCGTTGAAGAGACGCGGCATGAGCAGTTCTTC.

CDR3 bases: TGTGCCAGCAGCTTAGGGCAGCCCAATCAGCCCCAGCATTTT. It encodes CASSLGQPNQPQHF. The rearrangement links TRBV7-3 to TRBJ1-5; D remains ambiguous. V was pared by 2 bases and J by 3 bases, with 8 bases between. The CDR3 runs to 14 residues. CDR1 and CDR2 (germline): SGHTA, FQGTGA.